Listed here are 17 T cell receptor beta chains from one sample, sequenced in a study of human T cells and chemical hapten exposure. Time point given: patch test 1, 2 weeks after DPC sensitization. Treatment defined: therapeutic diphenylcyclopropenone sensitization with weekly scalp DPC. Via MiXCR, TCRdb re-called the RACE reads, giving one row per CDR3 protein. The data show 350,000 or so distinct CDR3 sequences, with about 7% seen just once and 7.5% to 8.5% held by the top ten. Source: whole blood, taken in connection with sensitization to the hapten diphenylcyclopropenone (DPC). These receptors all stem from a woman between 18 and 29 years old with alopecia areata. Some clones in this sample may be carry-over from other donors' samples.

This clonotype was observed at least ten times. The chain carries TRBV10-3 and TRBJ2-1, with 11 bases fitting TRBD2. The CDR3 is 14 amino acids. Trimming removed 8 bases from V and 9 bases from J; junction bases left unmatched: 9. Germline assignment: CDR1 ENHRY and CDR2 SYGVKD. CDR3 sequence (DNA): TGTGCCATCCCTAAGACTAGCGGGGACACTGAGCAGTTCTTC. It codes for CAIPKTSGDTEQFF.

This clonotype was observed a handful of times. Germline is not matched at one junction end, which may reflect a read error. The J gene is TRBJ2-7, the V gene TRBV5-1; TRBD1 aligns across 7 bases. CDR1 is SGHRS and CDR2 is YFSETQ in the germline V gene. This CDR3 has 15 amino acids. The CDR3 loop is CASSFSGGPAYEQYF. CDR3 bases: TGCGCCAGCAGTTTTTCAGGGGGACCCGCCTACGAGCAGTACTTT.

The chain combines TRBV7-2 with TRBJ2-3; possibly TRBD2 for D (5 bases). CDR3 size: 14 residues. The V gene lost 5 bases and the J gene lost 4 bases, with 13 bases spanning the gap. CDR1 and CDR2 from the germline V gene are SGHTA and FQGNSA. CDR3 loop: CASSTNGGADTQYF. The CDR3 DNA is TGTGCCAGCAGCACAAACGGAGGAGCAGATACGCAGTATTTT.

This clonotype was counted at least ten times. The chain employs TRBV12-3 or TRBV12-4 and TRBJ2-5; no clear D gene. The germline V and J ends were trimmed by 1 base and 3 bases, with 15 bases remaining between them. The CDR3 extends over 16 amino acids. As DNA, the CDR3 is TGTGCCAGCAGTTTAGAAGTTCGCCGGGCAAAAGAGACCCAGTACTTC. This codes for CASSLEVRRAKETQYF.

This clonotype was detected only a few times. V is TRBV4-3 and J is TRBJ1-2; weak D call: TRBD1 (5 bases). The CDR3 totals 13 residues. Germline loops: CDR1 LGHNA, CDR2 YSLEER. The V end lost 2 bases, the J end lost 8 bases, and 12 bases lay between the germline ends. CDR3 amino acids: CASSQRGAGGYTF. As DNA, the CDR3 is TGCGCCAGCAGCCAAAGAGGGGCGGGAGGCTACACCTTC.

The CDR3 protein is CSARSVSSTFNQPQHF. DNA for the CDR3: TGCAGTGCTAGATCAGTCTCGTCGACTTTCAATCAGCCCCAGCATTTT. This chain uses TRBV20-1 with TRBJ1-5; no clear D. The V gene lost 2 bases and the J gene lost 3 bases, with 17 bases spanning the gap. The germline CDR1 and CDR2 sequences are DFQATT and SNEGSKA (reference sequence). The CDR3 length is 16 residues.

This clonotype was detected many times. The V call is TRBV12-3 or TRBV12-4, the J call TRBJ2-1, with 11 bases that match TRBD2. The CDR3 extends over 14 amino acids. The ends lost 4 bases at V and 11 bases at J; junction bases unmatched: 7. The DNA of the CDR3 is TGTGCCAGCAGTTCCCCTCGACTAGCGGGGCAGCAGTTCTTC. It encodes CASSSPRLAGQQFF.

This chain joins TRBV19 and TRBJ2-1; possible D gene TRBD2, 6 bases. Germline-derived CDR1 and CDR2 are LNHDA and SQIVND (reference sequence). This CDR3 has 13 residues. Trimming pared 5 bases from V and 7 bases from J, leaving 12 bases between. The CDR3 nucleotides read TGTGCCAGTAGTCTAGCGCTAAAAAATGAGCAGTTCTTC. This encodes CASSLALKNEQFF. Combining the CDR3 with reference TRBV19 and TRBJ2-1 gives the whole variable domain DGGITQSPKYLFRKEGQNVTLSCEQNLNHDAMYWYRQDPGQGLRLIYYSQIVNDFQKGDIAEGYSVSREKKESFPLTVTSAQKNPTAFYLCASSLALKNEQFFGPGTRLTVL.

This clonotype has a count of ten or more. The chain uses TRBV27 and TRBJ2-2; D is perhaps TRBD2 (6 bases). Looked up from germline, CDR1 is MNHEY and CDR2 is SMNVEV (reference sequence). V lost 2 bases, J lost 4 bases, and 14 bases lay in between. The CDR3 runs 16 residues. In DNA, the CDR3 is TGTGCCAGCAGTTTAACCGGGGCGCGGGGCACCGGGGAGCTGTTTTTT. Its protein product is CASSLTGARGTGELFF.

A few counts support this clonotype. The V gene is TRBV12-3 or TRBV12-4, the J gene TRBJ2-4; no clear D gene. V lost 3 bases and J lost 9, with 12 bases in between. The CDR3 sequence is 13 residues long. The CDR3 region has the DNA TGTGCCAGCAGTTTGTCCACTCAAGGCATTCAGTACTTC. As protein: CASSLSTQGIQYF.

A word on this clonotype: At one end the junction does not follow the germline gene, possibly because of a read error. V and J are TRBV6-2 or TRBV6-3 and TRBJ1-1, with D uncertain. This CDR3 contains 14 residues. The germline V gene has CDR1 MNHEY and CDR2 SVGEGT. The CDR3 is CASSYYERNTEAFF. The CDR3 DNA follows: TGTGCCAGCAGCTACTATGAAAGGAACACTGAAGCTTTCTTT.

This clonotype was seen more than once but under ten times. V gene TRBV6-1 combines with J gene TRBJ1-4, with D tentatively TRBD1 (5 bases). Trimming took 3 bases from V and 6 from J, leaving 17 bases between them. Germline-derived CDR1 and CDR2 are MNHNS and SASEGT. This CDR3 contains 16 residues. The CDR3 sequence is CASSDGSPGRDEKLFF. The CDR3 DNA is TGTGCCAGCAGTGACGGCTCACCGGGACGGGATGAAAAACTGTTTTTT.

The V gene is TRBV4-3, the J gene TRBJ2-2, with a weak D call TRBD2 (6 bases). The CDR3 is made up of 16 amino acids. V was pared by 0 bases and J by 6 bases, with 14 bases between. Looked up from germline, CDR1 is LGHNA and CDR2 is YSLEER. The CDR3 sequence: CASSQDRGGVSGELFF. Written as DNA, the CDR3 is TGCGCCAGCAGCCAAGATCGTGGCGGGGTTTCCGGGGAGCTGTTTTTT.

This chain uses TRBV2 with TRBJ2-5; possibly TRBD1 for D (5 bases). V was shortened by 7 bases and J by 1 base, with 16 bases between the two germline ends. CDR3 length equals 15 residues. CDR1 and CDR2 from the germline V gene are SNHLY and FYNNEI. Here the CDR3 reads CASTAGLGPQETQYF. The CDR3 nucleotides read TGTGCCAGCACCGCAGGGCTTGGACCCCAAGAGACCCAGTACTTC.

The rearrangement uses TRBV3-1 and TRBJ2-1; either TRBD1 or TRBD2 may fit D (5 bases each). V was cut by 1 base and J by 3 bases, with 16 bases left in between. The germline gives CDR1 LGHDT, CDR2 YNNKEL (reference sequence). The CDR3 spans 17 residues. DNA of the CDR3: TGTGCCAGCAGCCAAGGATCACGGGACCAGTACTACAATGAGCAGTTCTTC. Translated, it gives CASSQGSRDQYYNEQFF.

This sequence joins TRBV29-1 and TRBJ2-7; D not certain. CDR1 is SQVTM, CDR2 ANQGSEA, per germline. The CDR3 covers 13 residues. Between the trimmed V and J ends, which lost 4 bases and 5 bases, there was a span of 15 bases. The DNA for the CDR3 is TGCAGCGTTGTTACAGCCCCTTTCCACGAGCAGTACTTC. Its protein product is CSVVTAPFHEQYF.

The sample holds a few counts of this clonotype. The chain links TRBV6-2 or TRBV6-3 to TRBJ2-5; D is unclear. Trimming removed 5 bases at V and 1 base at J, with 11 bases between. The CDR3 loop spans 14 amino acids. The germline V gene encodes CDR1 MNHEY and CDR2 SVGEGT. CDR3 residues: CASSEDPFQETQYF. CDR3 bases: TGTGCCAGCAGTGAGGACCCGTTCCAAGAGACCCAGTACTTC.